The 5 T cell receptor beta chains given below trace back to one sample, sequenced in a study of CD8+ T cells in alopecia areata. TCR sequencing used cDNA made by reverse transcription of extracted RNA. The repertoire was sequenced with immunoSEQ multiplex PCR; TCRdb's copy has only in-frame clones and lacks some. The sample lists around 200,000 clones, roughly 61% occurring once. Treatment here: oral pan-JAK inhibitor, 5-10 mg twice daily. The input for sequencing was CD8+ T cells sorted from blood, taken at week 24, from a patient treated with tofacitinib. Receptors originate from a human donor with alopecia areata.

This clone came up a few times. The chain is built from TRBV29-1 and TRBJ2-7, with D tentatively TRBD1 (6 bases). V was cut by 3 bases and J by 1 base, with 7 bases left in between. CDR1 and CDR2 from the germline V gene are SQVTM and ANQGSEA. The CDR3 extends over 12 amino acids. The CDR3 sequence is CSVDQGSYEQYF. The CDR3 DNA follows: TGCAGCGTTGATCAGGGGTCCTACGAGCAGTACTTC.

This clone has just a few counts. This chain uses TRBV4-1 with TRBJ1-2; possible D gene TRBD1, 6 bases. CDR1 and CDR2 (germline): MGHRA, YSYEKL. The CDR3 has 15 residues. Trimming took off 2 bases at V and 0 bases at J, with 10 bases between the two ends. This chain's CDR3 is CASSQIQGANYGYTF. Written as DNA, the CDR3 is TGCGCCAGCAGCCAAATACAGGGAGCTAACTATGGCTACACCTTC.

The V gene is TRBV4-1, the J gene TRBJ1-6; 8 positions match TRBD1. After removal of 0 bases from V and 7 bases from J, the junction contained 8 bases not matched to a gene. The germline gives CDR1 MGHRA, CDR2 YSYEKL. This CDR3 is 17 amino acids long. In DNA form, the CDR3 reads TGCGCCAGCAGCCAAGATCGCGGACAGGGAAGAAATTCACCCCTCCACTTT. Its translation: CASSQDRGQGRNSPLHF.

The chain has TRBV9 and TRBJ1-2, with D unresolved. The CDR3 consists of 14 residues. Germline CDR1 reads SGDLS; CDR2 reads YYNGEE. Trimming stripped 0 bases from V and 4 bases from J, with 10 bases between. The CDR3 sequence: CASSVAQGSYGYTF. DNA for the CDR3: TGTGCCAGCAGCGTAGCCCAAGGGTCCTATGGCTACACCTTC. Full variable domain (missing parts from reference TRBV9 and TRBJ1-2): DSGVTQTPKHLITATGQRVTLRCSPRSGDLSVYWYQQSLDQGLQFLIQYYNGEERAKGNILERFSAQQFPDLHSELNLSSLELGDSALYFCASSVAQGSYGYTFGSGTRLTVV.

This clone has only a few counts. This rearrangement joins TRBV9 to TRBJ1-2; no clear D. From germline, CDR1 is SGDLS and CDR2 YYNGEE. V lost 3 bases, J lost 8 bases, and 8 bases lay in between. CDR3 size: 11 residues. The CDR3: CASSGRSGYTF. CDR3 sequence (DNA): TGTGCCAGCAGCGGTAGAAGCGGCTACACCTTC.